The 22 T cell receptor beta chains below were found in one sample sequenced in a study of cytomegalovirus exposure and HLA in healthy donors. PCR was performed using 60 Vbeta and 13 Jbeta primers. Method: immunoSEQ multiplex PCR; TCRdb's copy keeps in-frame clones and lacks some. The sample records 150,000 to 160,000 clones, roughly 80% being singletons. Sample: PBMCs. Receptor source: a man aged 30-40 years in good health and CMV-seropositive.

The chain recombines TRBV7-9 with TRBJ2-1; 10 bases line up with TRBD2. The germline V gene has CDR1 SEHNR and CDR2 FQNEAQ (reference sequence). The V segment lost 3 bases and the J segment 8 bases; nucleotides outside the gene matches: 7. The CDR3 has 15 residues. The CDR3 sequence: CASSFGLAGDHEQFF. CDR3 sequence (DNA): TGTGCCAGCAGCTTTGGGCTAGCGGGAGACCATGAGCAGTTCTTC.

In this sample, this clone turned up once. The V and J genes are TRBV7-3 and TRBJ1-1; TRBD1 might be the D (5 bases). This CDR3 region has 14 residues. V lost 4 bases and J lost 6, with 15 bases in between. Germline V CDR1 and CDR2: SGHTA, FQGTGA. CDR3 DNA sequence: TGTGCCAGCAGCTCTGACAGTCGGTTGGCTGAAGCTTTCTTT. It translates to CASSSDSRLAEAFF.

The CDR3 loop reads CASRQGWSQPQHF. Here the CDR3 DNA reads TGTGCCAGCAGACAGGGTTGGTCTCAGCCCCAGCATTTT. The V gene is TRBV28, the J gene TRBJ1-5; D might be TRBD1 (6 bases). Germline CDR1 reads MDHEN; CDR2 reads SYDVKM. This CDR3 spans 13 amino acids. V gave up 6 bases and J gave up 6 bases, with 12 bases separating them.

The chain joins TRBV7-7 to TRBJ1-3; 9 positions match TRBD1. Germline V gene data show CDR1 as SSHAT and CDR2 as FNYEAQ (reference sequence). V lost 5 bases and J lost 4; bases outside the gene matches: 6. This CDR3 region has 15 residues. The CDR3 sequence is CASSTGTGLGNTIYF. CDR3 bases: TGTGCCAGCAGCACCGGGACAGGGCTAGGAAACACCATATATTTT.

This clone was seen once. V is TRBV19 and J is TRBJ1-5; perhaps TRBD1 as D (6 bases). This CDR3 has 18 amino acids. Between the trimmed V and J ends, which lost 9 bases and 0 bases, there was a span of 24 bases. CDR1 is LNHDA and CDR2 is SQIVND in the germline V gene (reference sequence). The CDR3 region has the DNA TGTGCCAGCGTTGGGGACACGTCTCTAAGTTATAGCAATCAGCCCCAGCATTTT. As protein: CASVGDTSLSYSNQPQHF.

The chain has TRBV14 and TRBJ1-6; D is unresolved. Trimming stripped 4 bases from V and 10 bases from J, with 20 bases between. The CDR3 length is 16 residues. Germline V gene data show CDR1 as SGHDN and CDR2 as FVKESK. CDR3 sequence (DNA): TGTGCCAGCAGCCCGGTAGTTAACTCTTACCGATCACCCCTCCACTTT. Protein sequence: CASSPVVNSYRSPLHF.

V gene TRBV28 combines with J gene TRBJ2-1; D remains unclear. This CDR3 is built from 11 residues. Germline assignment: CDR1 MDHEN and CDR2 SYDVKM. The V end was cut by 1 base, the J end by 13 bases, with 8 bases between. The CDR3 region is CASSLFPEQFF. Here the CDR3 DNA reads TGTGCCAGCAGTTTATTCCCAGAACAGTTCTTC.

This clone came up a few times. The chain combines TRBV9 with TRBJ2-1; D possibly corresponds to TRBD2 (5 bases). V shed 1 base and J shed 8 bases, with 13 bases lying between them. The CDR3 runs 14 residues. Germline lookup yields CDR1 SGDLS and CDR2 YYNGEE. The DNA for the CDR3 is TGTGCCAGCAGCGTAACCCGGGGTCGCGATGAGCAGTTCTTC. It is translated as CASSVTRGRDEQFF.

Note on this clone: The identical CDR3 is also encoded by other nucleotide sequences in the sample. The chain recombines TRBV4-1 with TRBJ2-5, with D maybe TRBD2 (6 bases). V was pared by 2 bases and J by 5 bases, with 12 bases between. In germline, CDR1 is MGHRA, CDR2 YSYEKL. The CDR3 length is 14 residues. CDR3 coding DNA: TGCGCCAGCAGCCAACTGGGTGGGGGGGAGACCCAGTACTTC. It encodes CASSQLGGGETQYF.

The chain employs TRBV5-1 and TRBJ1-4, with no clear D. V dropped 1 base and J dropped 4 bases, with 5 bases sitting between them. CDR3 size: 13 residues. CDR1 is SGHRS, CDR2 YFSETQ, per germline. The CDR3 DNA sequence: TGCGCCAGCAGCTTGTCCCGTAATGAAAAACTGTTTTTT. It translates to CASSLSRNEKLFF.

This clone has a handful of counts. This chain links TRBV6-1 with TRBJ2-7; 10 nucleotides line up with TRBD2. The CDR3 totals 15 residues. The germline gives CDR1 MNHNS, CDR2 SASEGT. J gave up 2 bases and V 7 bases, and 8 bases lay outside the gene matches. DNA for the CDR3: TGTGCCAGCACTAGCGGGAGACAAGTAACCTACGAGCAGTACTTC. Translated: CASTSGRQVTYEQYF.

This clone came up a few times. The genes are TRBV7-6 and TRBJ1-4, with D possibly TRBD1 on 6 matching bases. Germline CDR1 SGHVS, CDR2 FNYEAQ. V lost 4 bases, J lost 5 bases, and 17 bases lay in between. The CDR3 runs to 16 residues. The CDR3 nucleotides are TGTGCCAGCAGCTCTAAACCAGGGGCCCTCAATGAAAAACTGTTTTTT. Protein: CASSSKPGALNEKLFF.

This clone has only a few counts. As DNA, the CDR3 is TGCGCCAGCAGCCGGGGACAAAACTACGAGCAGTACTTC. It encodes CASSRGQNYEQYF. The chain is built from TRBV4-1 and TRBJ2-7; TRBD1 might be the D (6 bases). Trimming shortened V by 4 bases and J by 3 bases, and 10 bases separated the two germline ends. Germline V gene sequence: CDR1 MGHRA, CDR2 YSYEKL. The CDR3 is 13 residues long.

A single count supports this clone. CDR3 DNA: TGTGCCAGCAGCCCTATCTCGGGTAATGAGCAGTTCTTC. Amino acids: CASSPISGNEQFF. V gene TRBV11-1 combines with J gene TRBJ2-1, with D uncertain. The CDR3 loop spans 13 amino acids. The germline V and J ends were trimmed by 5 bases and 7 bases, with 12 bases remaining between them. Per the germline V gene, CDR1 is SGHAT and CDR2 is FQDESV (reference sequence). The full variable domain, in which reference TRBV11-1 and TRBJ2-1 provide the parts outside the CDR3, is EAEVAQSPRYKITEKSQAVAFWCDPISGHATLYWYRQILGQGPELLVQFQDESVVDDSQLPKDRFSAERLKGVDSTLKIQPAELGDSAMYLCASSPISGNEQFFGPGTRLTVL.

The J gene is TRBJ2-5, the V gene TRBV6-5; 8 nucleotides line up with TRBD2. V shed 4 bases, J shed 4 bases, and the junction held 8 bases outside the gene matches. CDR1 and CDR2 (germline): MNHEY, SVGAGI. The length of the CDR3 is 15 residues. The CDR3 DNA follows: TGTGCCAGCAGTTGGGGGACTCGGGGGGGAGAGACCCAGTACTTC. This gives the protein CASSWGTRGGETQYF.

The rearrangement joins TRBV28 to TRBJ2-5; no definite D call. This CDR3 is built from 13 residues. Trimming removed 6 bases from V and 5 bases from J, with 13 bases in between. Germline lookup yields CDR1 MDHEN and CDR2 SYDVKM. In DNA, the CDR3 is TGTGCCAGCAGCCGCCCCCCTAGGGAGACCCAGTACTTC. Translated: CASSRPPRETQYF.

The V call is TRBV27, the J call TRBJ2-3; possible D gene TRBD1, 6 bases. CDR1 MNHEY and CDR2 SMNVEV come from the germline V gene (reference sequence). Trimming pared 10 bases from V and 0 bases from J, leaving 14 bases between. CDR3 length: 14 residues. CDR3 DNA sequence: TGTGCCACCGGAAACAGGGCTAGCACAGATACGCAGTATTTT. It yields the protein CATGNRASTDTQYF.

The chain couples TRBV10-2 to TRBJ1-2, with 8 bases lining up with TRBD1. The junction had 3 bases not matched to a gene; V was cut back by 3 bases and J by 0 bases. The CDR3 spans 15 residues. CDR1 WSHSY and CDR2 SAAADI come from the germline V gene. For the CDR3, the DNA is TGCGCCAGCAGTGATTCGACAGGGGCTAACTATGGCTACACCTTC. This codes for CASSDSTGANYGYTF.

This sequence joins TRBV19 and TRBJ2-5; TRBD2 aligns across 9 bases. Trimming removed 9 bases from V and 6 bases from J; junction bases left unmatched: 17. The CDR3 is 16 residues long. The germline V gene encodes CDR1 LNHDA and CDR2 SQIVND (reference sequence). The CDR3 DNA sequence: TGTGCCAGCAAATCAATTGGGGGCGGGGGGGCTCAGACCCAGTACTTC. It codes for CASKSIGGGGAQTQYF.

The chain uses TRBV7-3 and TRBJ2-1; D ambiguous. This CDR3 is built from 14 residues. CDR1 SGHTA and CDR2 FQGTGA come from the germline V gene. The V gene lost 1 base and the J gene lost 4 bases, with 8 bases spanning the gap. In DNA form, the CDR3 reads TGTGCCAGCAGCTTAAGTCATAGATACAATGAGCAGTTCTTC. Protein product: CASSLSHRYNEQFF.

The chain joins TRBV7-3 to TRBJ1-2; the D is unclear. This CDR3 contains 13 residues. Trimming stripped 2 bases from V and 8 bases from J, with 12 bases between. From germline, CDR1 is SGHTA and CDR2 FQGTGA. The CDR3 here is CASSLLKNGGYTF. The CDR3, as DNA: TGTGCCAGCAGCTTACTTAAGAATGGCGGCTACACCTTC.

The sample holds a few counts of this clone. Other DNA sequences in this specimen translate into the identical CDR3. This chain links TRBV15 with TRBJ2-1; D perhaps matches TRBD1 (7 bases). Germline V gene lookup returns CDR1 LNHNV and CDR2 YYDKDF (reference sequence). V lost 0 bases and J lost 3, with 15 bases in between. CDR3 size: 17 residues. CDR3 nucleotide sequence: TGTGCCACCAGCAGAGATGGTGCAGGGGGGTTCTACAATGAGCAGTTCTTC. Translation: CATSRDGAGGFYNEQFF. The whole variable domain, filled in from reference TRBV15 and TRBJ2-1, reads DAMVIQNPRYQVTQFGKPVTLSCSQTLNHNVMYWYQQKSSQAPKLLFHYYDKDFNNEADTPDNFQSRRPNTSFCFLDIRSPGLGDTAMYLCATSRDGAGGFYNEQFFGPGTRLTVL.